Listed below are T cell receptor beta chains from one sample, sequenced in a study of CD8 T cells in Susac syndrome. TCRdb processed the immunoSEQ multiplex PCR reads anew with MiXCR; each CDR3 protein has one entry. The top ten hold roughly 0.17% of the sample, which has about 300,000 distinct CDR3 sequences, about 91% seen once. The source material was CD8+ T cells from PBMCs. The receptors originated from a human donor with multiple sclerosis. CDR3s include the opening cysteine and the closing phenylalanine or tryptophan. A D gene is named only where the DNA matches it firmly. Not all rows give a size; the values are once, few, many and, for expanded clones, a class.

TGTGCCACCGCCCTAGCGGGAGAAGAGACCCAGTACTTC CATALAGEETQYF TRBD2 TRBJ2-5 . TRBV19
TGTGCCAGCGCAGATGGACTAGCAGAATACGAGCAGTACTTC CASADGLAEYEQYF TRBD2 TRBJ2-7 . TRBV6-2/TRBV6-3
TGTGCCAGCAGCGTAGCGAACGGGGTGGGCTTTAGGCACAATGAGCAGTTCTTC CASSVANGVGFRHNEQFF . TRBJ2-1 . TRBV9
TGTGCCAGCAGCCAAGAGGTGGGAGATACGCAGTATTTT CASSQEVGDTQYF . TRBJ2-3 . TRBV4-2
TGTGCCAGCAGCCCCTGGGACAGCCGTCAAGAGACCCAGTACTTC CASSPWDSRQETQYF TRBD1 TRBJ2-5 . TRBV9
TGTGCCAGCAGGAGGACAGGGGGTACTCAGCCCCAGCATTTT CASRRTGGTQPQHF TRBD1 TRBJ1-5 few TRBV6-2/TRBV6-3
TGTGCCAGCAGCGGACAGGGTTTCCCCGGGGAGCTGTTTTTT CASSGQGFPGELFF TRBD1 TRBJ2-2 . TRBV7-9
TGTGCCAGCAGTTACTCTGGGGGGACGTTCAACAATGAGCAGTTCTTC CASSYSGGTFNNEQFF . TRBJ2-1 . TRBV6-5
TGTGCCATCGGGCAGGCCATTGACAATGAGCAGTTCTTC CAIGQAIDNEQFF . TRBJ2-1 . TRBV10-3
TGTGCCAGCAGTTTATGGGGATTTAACAATGAGCAGTTCTTC CASSLWGFNNEQFF . TRBJ2-1 . TRBV27
TGTGCCACTCTAAAGGGACTAGCGGGTCTCTCCTACGAGCAGTACTTC CATLKGLAGLSYEQYF TRBD2 TRBJ2-7 once TRBV7-3
TGCGCCAGCAGCCGGTCTAGCGGGGGGGGTGCAGATACGCAGTATTTT CASSRSSGGGADTQYF TRBD2 TRBJ2-3 . TRBV4-3
TGTGCCAGCAGCTTGGGGTGGGGGAGAGATGAAGCTTTCTTT CASSLGWGRDEAFF . TRBJ1-1 . TRBV5-8
TGTGCCAGCAAGAGACGGGGCGTCACCTACGAGCAGTACTTC CASKRRGVTYEQYF . TRBJ2-7 . TRBV28
TGTGCCAGCAGCCAAGGGTCGGCTACTCGAACGACCGGGGAGCTGTTTTTT CASSQGSATRTTGELFF . TRBJ2-2 . TRBV4-2
TGCGCCAGCAGCCAAGGGACAGAGACCTATAATTCACCCCTCCACTTT CASSQGTETYNSPLHF . TRBJ1-6 . TRBV4-1
TGTGCCAGCAGTGAAGGGCCGATCTCTGGAAACACCATATATTTT CASSEGPISGNTIYF . TRBJ1-3 . TRBV6-1
TGTGCCAGCAGCGCTACAGTAAATGAGCAGTTCTTC CASSATVNEQFF . TRBJ2-1 . TRBV9
TGTGCCAGCAGCCCCGACTTAAGGGTTGTCCAAGAGACCCAGTACTTC CASSPDLRVVQETQYF . TRBJ2-5 . TRBV11-3
TGCAGCGTTGAAGCGGGAGGAGGTGTGGGTACGCAGTATTTT CSVEAGGGVGTQYF TRBD2 TRBJ2-3 . TRBV29-1
TGTGCCAGCAGCGTACAGGGTACCTCTGGGGCCAACGTCCTGACTTTC CASSVQGTSGANVLTF . TRBJ2-6 . TRBV7-9
TGCAGCGTCAGGGACAGTCACTACGAGCAGTACTTC CSVRDSHYEQYF TRBD1 TRBJ2-7 . TRBV29-1
TGTGCCAGCAGCAGGGCTTTGAACACTGAAGCTTTCTTT CASSRALNTEAFF . TRBJ1-1 . TRBV6-2/TRBV6-3
TGCAGTGCCCTCAAACCGGGACAGGGTTTGTATCAGCCCCAGCATTTT CSALKPGQGLYQPQHF TRBD1 TRBJ1-5 . TRBV20-1
TGTGCCATCAGTGAGTCTCATGGGGGTCTCTACGAGCAGTACTTC CAISESHGGLYEQYF . TRBJ2-7 . TRBV10-3
TGTGCCAGCTCACCCTCGGGAATCTACGAGCAGTACTTC CASSPSGIYEQYF . TRBJ2-7 . TRBV18
TGTGCCACCCAGGGGGGCGGACCGCCCTACGAGCAGTACTTC CATQGGGPPYEQYF . TRBJ2-7 . TRBV15
TGTGCCAGCGGAGTTGGCCCAGATACGCAGTATTTT CASGVGPDTQYF . TRBJ2-3 . TRBV27
TGTGCCAGCAGCTTTCCGACTAGCGGTATTACTGAGCAGTTCTTC CASSFPTSGITEQFF TRBD2 TRBJ2-1 once TRBV7-2
TGTGCCATCAGGGGGGAAATGGCAGATACGCAGTATTTT CAIRGEMADTQYF . TRBJ2-3 . TRBV10-3
TGCAGCGTCGCGACAGGGGGCGAGCAGTACTTC CSVATGGEQYF TRBD1 TRBJ2-7 . TRBV29-1